The 29 T cell receptor beta chains presented below share a single source sample, sequenced in a study of T-cell memory formation after mild COVID-19. TCRdb redid the calling of the 5' RACE reads with MiXCR, one entry per CDR3 protein. The repertoire holds some 120,000 distinct CDR3 sequences, 15% to 20% seen once, with roughly 5.2% in the top ten. The sequencing sample was made of PBMCs or a T cell subset sorted from them (not recorded which). The origin of the receptors is a man aged 18 to 29 who had mild COVID-19 (a few samples of this study predate the infection). Cell type and time point are not known.

Only a few counts were recorded for this clonotype. This sequence joins TRBV4-3 and TRBJ2-1, with D possibly being TRBD2 (6 bases). There are 16 residues in the CDR3. Looked up from germline, CDR1 is LGHNA and CDR2 is YSLEER. The V gene lost 1 base and the J gene lost 10 bases, with 20 bases spanning the gap. The CDR3 sequence is CASSQVPGTGEEEQFF. The CDR3 region has the DNA TGCGCCAGCAGCCAAGTCCCAGGAACGGGAGAGGAGGAGCAGTTCTTC.

There are many counts of this clonotype. The chain carries TRBV20-1 and TRBJ2-5; TRBD1 aligns across 9 bases. CDR3 length: 14 amino acids. CDR1 and CDR2 from the germline V gene are DFQATT and SNEGSKA (reference sequence). After removal of 6 bases from V and 5 bases from J, the junction contained 10 bases not matched to a gene. DNA of the CDR3: TGCAGTGCACCAAGCCCAGGGACAGGGGAGACCCAGTACTTC. This sequence encodes CSAPSPGTGETQYF.

This clonotype was detected only a few times. V is TRBV7-2 and J is TRBJ2-4; TRBD2 matches at 12 bases. CDR1 SGHTA and CDR2 FQGNSA come from the germline V gene. The CDR3 runs 16 residues. The V segment lost 5 bases and the J segment 2 bases; nucleotides outside the gene matches: 4. CDR3 protein: CASSLTSGGSKNIQYF. The CDR3 DNA follows: TGTGCCAGCAGCCTGACTAGCGGGGGCTCCAAAAACATTCAGTACTTC. Drawing the rest from reference TRBV7-2 and TRBJ2-4, the complete variable domain is GAGVSQSPSNKVTEKGKDVELRCDPISGHTALYWYRQSLGQGLEFLIYFQGNSAPDKSGLPSDRFSAERTGGSVSTLTIQRTQQEDSAVYLCASSLTSGGSKNIQYFGAGTRLSVL.

This clonotype was observed a single time. The V and J genes are TRBV18 and TRBJ1-2, with D possibly matching TRBD1 (6 bases). Germline lookup yields CDR1 KGHSH and CDR2 LQKENI. This CDR3 is built from 15 residues. The V end lost 4 bases, the J end lost 1 base, and 13 bases lay between the germline ends. The CDR3 spells CASSLDRFFNYGYTF. CDR3 sequence (DNA): TGTGCCAGCTCACTCGACAGGTTCTTTAACTATGGCTACACCTTC.

This clonotype was counted between two and nine times. V is TRBV7-2 and J is TRBJ1-2; D is undetermined. The CDR3 length is 13 residues. V was pared by 1 base and J by 8 bases, with 11 bases between. Germline values: CDR1 SGHTA, CDR2 FQGNSA. As DNA, the CDR3 is TGTGCCAGCAGCTTAGTTAGGTATGGAGGCTACACCTTC. It encodes CASSLVRYGGYTF.

This clonotype was found a few times. The V and J genes are TRBV12-3 or TRBV12-4 and TRBJ1-2, with TRBD1 as a possible D gene (5 bases). The CDR3 sequence is 12 residues long. The V end lost 7 bases, the J end lost 2 bases, and 8 bases lay between the germline ends. The DNA of the CDR3 is TGTGCCAGCAATACAGGCAACTATGGCTACACCTTC. Translating gives CASNTGNYGYTF.

This clonotype occurred a few times. This chain uses TRBV4-1 with TRBJ2-2, with TRBD1 matching over 9 bases. Germline V CDR1 and CDR2: MGHRA, YSYEKL. V lost 4 bases, J lost 4 bases, and 7 bases stayed unmatched. This CDR3 is 16 amino acids long. The CDR3 nucleotides are TGCGCCAGCAGCCGCCGGGACAGGGACGCCACCGGGGAGCTGTTTTTT. The encoded protein is CASSRRDRDATGELFF.

In this sample, this clonotype turned up a few times. The chain recombines TRBV5-1 with TRBJ1-3; D unresolved. V was cut by 1 base and J by 4 bases, with 9 bases left in between. Looked up from germline, CDR1 is SGHRS and CDR2 is YFSETQ. CDR3 length equals 14 residues. CDR3 DNA: TGCGCCAGCAGCTTGTCCGGGTCGGGAAACACCATATATTTT. This translates into CASSLSGSGNTIYF.

V gene TRBV12-3 or TRBV12-4 combines with J gene TRBJ2-1, with D possibly being TRBD2 (6 bases). The CDR3 spans 17 residues. Trimming took 3 bases from V and 8 from J, leaving 23 bases between them. The CDR3 loop reads CASSLLRGKPGSDEQFF. The DNA for the CDR3 is TGTGCCAGCAGTTTGTTGCGGGGAAAACCGGGTTCAGATGAGCAGTTCTTC.

This clonotype was recorded a few times. The rearrangement uses TRBV5-1 and TRBJ2-2, with D unclear. The CDR3 is 15 residues long. The V gene lost 6 bases and the J gene lost 2 bases, with 14 bases spanning the gap. CDR1 SGHRS and CDR2 YFSETQ come from the germline V gene. The CDR3 sequence: CASKVQTGNTGELFF. In nucleotides, the CDR3 is TGCGCCAGCAAGGTCCAGACGGGTAACACCGGGGAGCTGTTTTTT.

This clonotype has a handful of counts. The chain uses TRBV18 and TRBJ2-5; 7 bases align to TRBD1. The CDR3 contains 15 residues. Germline V gene lookup returns CDR1 KGHSH and CDR2 LQKENI. The V gene end was trimmed by 2 bases and the J gene end by 5 bases; junction bases not matched to a gene: 8. CDR3 region: CASSPGQGERETQYF. The CDR3 DNA follows: TGTGCCAGCTCACCAGGGCAGGGGGAGAGGGAGACCCAGTACTTC.

The V and J genes are TRBV6-2 or TRBV6-3 and TRBJ2-5; D remains unclear. The CDR3 has 14 residues. Germline V lookup: CDR1 MNHEY, CDR2 SVGEGT. V gave up 2 bases and J gave up 1 base, with 8 bases separating them. The CDR3 sequence is CASSYVDVQETQYF. In nucleotides, the CDR3 is TGTGCCAGCAGTTACGTAGACGTCCAAGAGACCCAGTACTTC.

This clonotype was picked up a small number of times. J is TRBJ1-2 and V is TRBV24-1, with 11 positions matching TRBD1. CDR1 and CDR2 (germline): KGHDR, SFDVKD. J lost 7 bases, V lost 7 bases, and 1 base had no gene match. The CDR3 consists of 12 residues. The CDR3 reads CATRDRGLGYTF. The CDR3 DNA is TGTGCCACCAGGGACAGGGGGCTTGGCTACACCTTC.

This rearrangement joins TRBV30 to TRBJ1-3; 8 bases map to TRBD1. The V segment lost 5 bases and the J segment 0 bases; nucleotides outside the gene matches: 12. Germline V gene sequence: CDR1 GTSNPN, CDR2 SVGIG (reference sequence). The CDR3 is made up of 17 amino acids. CDR3 loop: CAWSRIQGQASGNTIYF. CDR3 DNA sequence: TGTGCCTGGTCGCGTATCCAGGGACAGGCCTCTGGAAACACCATATATTTT. The variable domain in full, with the rest retrieved from reference TRBV30 and TRBJ1-3, is SQTIHQWPATLVQPVGSPLSLECTVEGTSNPNLYWYRQAAGRGLQLLFYSVGIGQISSEVPQNLSASRPQDRQFILSSKKLLLSDSGFYLCAWSRIQGQASGNTIYFGEGSWLTVV.

A few counts support this clonotype. The chain combines TRBV15 with TRBJ2-7; D unclear. This CDR3 has 15 residues. CDR1 LNHNV and CDR2 YYDKDF come from the germline V gene (reference sequence). V lost 0 bases to trimming and J lost 0 bases, with 9 bases between them. The CDR3: CATSRDNDISYEQYV. CDR3 nucleotide sequence: TGTGCCACCAGCAGAGATAACGACATCTCCTACGAGCAGTACGTC.

This chain uses TRBV4-2 with TRBJ1-5, with D possibly TRBD1 on 5 matching bases. The CDR3 has 15 residues. V dropped 0 bases and J dropped 6 bases, with 12 bases sitting between them. The germline V gene encodes CDR1 LGHNA and CDR2 YNFKEQ. CDR3 in DNA: TGTGCCAGCAGCCAAGATCTTGGCGGGGGTCAGCCCCAGCATTTT. Its translation is CASSQDLGGGQPQHF.

This clonotype came up a few times. The V and J genes are TRBV9 and TRBJ2-4; D unresolved. This CDR3 is built from 12 residues. Trimming took 0 bases from V and 8 from J, leaving 6 bases between them. Germline values: CDR1 SGDLS, CDR2 YYNGEE. The CDR3 loop reads CASSVDGDIQYF. The CDR3 DNA is TGTGCCAGCAGCGTAGATGGAGACATTCAGTACTTC.

The chain carries TRBV5-1 and TRBJ2-3; perhaps TRBD2 as D (5 bases). Germline lookup yields CDR1 SGHRS and CDR2 YFSETQ. The length of the CDR3 is 15 residues. V was trimmed by 2 bases and J by 6 bases, leaving 16 bases between them. CDR3 nucleotide sequence: TGCGCCAGCAGCTTCGTTCCTTTACCGGGGGATACGCAGTATTTT. Its protein product is CASSFVPLPGDTQYF. The full variable domain, in which reference TRBV5-1 and TRBJ2-3 provide the parts outside the CDR3, is KAGVTQTPRYLIKTRGQQVTLSCSPISGHRSVSWYQQTPGQGLQFLFEYFSETQRNKGNFPGRFSGRQFSNSRSEMNVSTLELGDSALYLCASSFVPLPGDTQYFGPGTRLTVL.

This clonotype has a handful of counts. Mismatch with germline at one junction end may stem from a read error. The chain employs TRBV11-2 and TRBJ2-1; 10 bases agree with TRBD1. Germline V gives CDR1 SGHAT, CDR2 FQNNGV. The CDR3 has 15 residues. The CDR3 bases are TGTGCCAGCAGGTTAGACAGGGGGCCTCACAATGAGCAGTTCTTC. The encoded protein is CASRLDRGPHNEQFF. Variable domain in full (rest from reference TRBV11-2 and TRBJ2-1): EAGVAQSPRYKIIEKRQSVAFWCNPISGHATLYWYQQILGQGPKLLIQFQNNGVVDDSQLPKDRFSAERLKGVDSTLKIQPAKLEDSAVYLCASRLDRGPHNEQFFGPGTRLTVL.

This clonotype was picked up a small number of times. The chain links TRBV4-1 to TRBJ2-5; D is ambiguous. The CDR3 runs 16 residues. Germline V gene data show CDR1 as MGHRA and CDR2 as YSYEKL. Trimming pared 1 base from V and 4 bases from J, leaving 16 bases between. CDR3: CASSQVLEKALETQYF. The CDR3 bases are TGCGCCAGCAGCCAAGTTCTTGAGAAGGCTTTAGAGACCCAGTACTTC.

There are many counts of this clonotype. The rearrangement links TRBV7-8 to TRBJ2-5; D perhaps matches TRBD1 (5 bases). Germline CDR1 and CDR2: SGHVS and FQNEAQ. The CDR3 is made up of 13 amino acids. V was clipped by 5 bases and J by 1 base, with 8 bases between them. As DNA, the CDR3 is TGTGCCAGCAGCGTGGGGCGCCAAGAGACCCAGTACTTC. Amino acids: CASSVGRQETQYF.

V and J are TRBV5-4 and TRBJ2-7; D could derive from TRBD1 or TRBD2 (6 bases each). The CDR3 loop spans 14 amino acids. Germline V lookup: CDR1 SGHNT, CDR2 YYREEE (reference sequence). Trimming removed 4 bases at V and 3 bases at J, with 14 bases between. For the CDR3, the DNA is TGTGCCAGCAGCAGGGCGGGACAAAACTACGAGCAGTACTTC. This sequence encodes CASSRAGQNYEQYF.

A few counts support this clonotype. The rearrangement links TRBV20-1 to TRBJ1-1; D call uncertain. The V gene lost 3 bases and the J gene lost 1 base, with 3 bases spanning the gap. The CDR3 is 11 residues long. CDR1 is DFQATT, CDR2 SNEGSKA, per germline (reference sequence). The CDR3 DNA reads as TGCAGTGCTAGGGAGAACACTGAAGCTTTCTTT. The encoded protein is CSARENTEAFF.

The chain couples TRBV12-5 to TRBJ2-1, with a possible D match to TRBD1 (6 bases). Germline V gene data show CDR1 as LGHNT and CDR2 as FRNRAP. V was cut by 5 bases and J by 4 bases, with 12 bases left in between. The CDR3 runs 14 residues. The CDR3 DNA follows: TGTGCTAGTGGTACCAGGACAGAGTACAATGAGCAGTTCTTC. This encodes CASGTRTEYNEQFF.

The V and J genes are TRBV7-3 and TRBJ2-7; 7 bases fit TRBD2. V lost 5 bases to trimming and J lost 3 bases; unmatched junction nucleotides: 4. Looked up from germline, CDR1 is SGHTA and CDR2 is FQGTGA. CDR3 length equals 13 residues. CDR3 loop: CASSPTGGYEQYF. In DNA form, the CDR3 reads TGTGCCAGCAGCCCCACGGGGGGCTACGAGCAGTACTTC.

The DNA of the CDR3 is TGTGCCAGCAGCACTAGTGTTCTGACAGTTATGGCTTTCTTT. Translating it yields CASSTSVLTVMAFF. The chain employs TRBV11-2 and TRBJ1-1; D possibly corresponds to TRBD1 (5 bases). The length of the CDR3 is 14 residues. V lost 5 bases and J lost 11, with 21 bases in between. The germline gives CDR1 SGHAT, CDR2 FQNNGV.

This clonotype was found a few times. J is TRBJ2-3 and V is TRBV19; TRBD1 matches 9 bases. J lost 0 bases, V lost 1 base, and 5 bases had no gene match. The CDR3 is 17 residues long. The germline V gene encodes CDR1 LNHDA and CDR2 SQIVND (reference sequence). CDR3 in DNA: TGTGCCAGTAGTATAGCGCGACAGGGGGGAAGCACAGATACGCAGTATTTT. It encodes CASSIARQGGSTDTQYF.

The chain joins TRBV12-3 or TRBV12-4 to TRBJ1-2; D is possibly TRBD1 (5 bases). Trimming shortened V by 0 bases and J by 5 bases, and 10 bases separated the two germline ends. This CDR3 contains 14 residues. The CDR3 DNA sequence: TGTGCCAGCAGTTTAGCGCCCAGGGTTTATGGCTACACCTTC. Protein: CASSLAPRVYGYTF.

This clonotype was picked up a small number of times. V gene TRBV27 combines with J gene TRBJ2-7, with 9 bases fitting TRBD1. The CDR3 totals 15 residues. The junction had 8 bases not matched to a gene; V was cut back by 6 bases and J by 2 bases. CDR1 and CDR2 from the germline V gene are MNHEY and SMNVEV (reference sequence). As DNA, the CDR3 is TGTGCCAGCAGCTTAACAGGGGGCACCACCTACGAGCAGTACTTC. Translated: CASSLTGGTTYEQYF.